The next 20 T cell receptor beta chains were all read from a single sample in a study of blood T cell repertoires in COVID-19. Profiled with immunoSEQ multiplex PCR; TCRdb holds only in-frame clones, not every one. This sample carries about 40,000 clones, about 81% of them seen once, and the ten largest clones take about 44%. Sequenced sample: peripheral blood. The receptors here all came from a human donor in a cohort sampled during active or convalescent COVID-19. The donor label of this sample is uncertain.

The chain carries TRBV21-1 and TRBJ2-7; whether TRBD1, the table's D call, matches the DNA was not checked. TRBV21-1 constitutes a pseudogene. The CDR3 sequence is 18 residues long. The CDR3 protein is CASSNLRRETYLDYEQYF. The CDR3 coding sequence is TGTGCCAGCAGCAACCTCCGCAGGGAAACTTATCTTGACTACGAGCAGTACTTC.

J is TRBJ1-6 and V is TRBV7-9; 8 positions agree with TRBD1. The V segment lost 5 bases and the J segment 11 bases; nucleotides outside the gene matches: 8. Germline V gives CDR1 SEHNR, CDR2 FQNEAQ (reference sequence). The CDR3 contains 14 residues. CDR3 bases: TGTGCCAGCAGCGCCCAGACAGGGGCTCCACCCCTCCACTTT. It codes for CASSAQTGAPPLHF.

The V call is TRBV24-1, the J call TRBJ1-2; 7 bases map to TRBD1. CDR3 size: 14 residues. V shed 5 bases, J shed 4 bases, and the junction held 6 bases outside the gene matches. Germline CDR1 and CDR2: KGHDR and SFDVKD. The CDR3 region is CATSGRQGFYGYTF. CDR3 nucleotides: TGTGCCACCAGTGGCCGACAGGGTTTCTATGGCTACACCTTC.

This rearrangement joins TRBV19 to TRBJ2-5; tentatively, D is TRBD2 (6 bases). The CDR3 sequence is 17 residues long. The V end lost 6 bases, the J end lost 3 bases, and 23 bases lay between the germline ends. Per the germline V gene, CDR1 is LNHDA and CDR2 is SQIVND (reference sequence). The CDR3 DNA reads TGTGCCAGTAGCGATCGGAGGAGGGAGACGAGGGAAGAGACCCAGTACTTC. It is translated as CASSDRRRETREETQYF.

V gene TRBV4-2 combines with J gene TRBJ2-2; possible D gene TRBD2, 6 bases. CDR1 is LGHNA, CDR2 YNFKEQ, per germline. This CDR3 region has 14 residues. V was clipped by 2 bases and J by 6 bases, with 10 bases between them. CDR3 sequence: CASSQPPGAGELFF. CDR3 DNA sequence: TGTGCCAGCAGCCAACCCCCGGGGGCCGGGGAGCTGTTTTTT.

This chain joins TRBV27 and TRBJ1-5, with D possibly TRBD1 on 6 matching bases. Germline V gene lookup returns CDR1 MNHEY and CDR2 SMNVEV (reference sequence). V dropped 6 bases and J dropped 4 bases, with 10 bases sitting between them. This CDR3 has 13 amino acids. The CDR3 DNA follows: TGTGCCAGCAGACAGGGTGGAAATCAGCCCCAGCATTTT. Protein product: CASRQGGNQPQHF.

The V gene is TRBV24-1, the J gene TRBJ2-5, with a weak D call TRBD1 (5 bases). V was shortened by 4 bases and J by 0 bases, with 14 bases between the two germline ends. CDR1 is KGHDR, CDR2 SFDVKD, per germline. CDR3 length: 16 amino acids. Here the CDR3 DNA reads TGTGCCACCAGTGACCATTCCGCGACAGACCAAGAGACCCAGTACTTC. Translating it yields CATSDHSATDQETQYF.

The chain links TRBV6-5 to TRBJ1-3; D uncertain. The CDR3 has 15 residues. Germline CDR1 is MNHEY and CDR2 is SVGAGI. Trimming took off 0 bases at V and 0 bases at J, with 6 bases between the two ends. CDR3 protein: CASSYSEFSGNTIYF. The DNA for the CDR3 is TGTGCCAGCAGTTACTCGGAGTTCTCTGGAAACACCATATATTTT.

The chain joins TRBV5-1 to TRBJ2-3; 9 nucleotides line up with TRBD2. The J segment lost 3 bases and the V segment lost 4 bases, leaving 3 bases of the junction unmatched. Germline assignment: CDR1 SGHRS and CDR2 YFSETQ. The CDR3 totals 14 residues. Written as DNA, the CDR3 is TGCGCCAGCAGCCCCACTAGCGGGACAGATACGCAGTATTTT. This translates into CASSPTSGTDTQYF.

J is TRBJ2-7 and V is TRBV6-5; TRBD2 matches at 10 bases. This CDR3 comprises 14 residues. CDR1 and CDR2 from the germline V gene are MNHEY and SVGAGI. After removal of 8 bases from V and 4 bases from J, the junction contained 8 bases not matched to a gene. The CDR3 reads CASRGSGRVYEQYF. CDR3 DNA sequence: TGTGCCAGCCGAGGCAGCGGGAGGGTATACGAGCAGTACTTC.

In nucleotides, the CDR3 is TGTGCCACCAGCAGAGAGGGGACAGGGGTGGAGGAGCAGTACTTC. Its protein is CATSREGTGVEEQYF. The chain is built from TRBV15 and TRBJ2-7; 10 nucleotides line up with TRBD1. In germline, CDR1 is LNHNV, CDR2 YYDKDF (reference sequence). CDR3 length: 15 residues. Trimming took 0 bases from V and 7 from J; bases not matched to a gene: 6.

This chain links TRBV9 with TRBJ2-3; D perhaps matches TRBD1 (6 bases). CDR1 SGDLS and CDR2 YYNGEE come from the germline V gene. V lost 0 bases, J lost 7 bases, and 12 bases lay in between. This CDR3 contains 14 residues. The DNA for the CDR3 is TGTGCCAGCAGCGTAGCGTCACAGGGAAATACGCAGTATTTT. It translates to CASSVASQGNTQYF.

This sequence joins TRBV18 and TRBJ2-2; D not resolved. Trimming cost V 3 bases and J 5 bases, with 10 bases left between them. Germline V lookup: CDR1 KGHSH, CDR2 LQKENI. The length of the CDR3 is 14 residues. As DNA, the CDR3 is TGTGCCAGCTCACCTTTAGAGCGTACCGGGGAGCTGTTTTTT. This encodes CASSPLERTGELFF.

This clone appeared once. The CDR3 sequence: CASGPGTGANVLTF. The DNA for the CDR3 is TGTGCCAGCGGGCCAGGAACTGGGGCCAACGTCCTGACTTTC. The chain joins TRBV27 to TRBJ2-6, with no clear D. This CDR3 is 14 amino acids long. V gave up 8 bases and J gave up 2 bases, with 10 bases separating them. Germline values: CDR1 MNHEY, CDR2 SMNVEV (reference sequence).

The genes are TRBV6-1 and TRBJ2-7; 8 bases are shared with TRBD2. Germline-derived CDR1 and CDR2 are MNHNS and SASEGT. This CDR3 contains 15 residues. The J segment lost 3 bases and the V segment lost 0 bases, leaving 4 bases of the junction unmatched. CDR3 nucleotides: TGTGCCAGCAGTGAAGCCGCCAGCGGGAGCTACGAGCAGTACTTC. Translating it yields CASSEAASGSYEQYF.

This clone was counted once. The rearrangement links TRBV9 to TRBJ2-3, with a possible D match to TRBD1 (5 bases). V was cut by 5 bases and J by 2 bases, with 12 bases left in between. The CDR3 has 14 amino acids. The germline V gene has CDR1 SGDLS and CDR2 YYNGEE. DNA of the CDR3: TGTGCCAGCAGTCAGGGCAGAAACACAGATACGCAGTATTTT. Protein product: CASSQGRNTDTQYF.

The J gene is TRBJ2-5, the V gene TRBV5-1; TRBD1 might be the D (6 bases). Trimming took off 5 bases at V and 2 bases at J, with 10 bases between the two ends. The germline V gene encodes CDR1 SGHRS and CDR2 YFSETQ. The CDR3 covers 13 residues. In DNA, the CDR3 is TGCGCCAGCAGTAGGCAGGGGCAAGAGACCCAGTACTTC. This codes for CASSRQGQETQYF.

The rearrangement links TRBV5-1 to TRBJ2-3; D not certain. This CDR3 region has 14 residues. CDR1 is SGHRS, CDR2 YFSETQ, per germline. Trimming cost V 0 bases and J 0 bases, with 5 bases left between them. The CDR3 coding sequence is TGCGCCAGCAGCTTGGAGAGGAGCACAGATACGCAGTATTTT. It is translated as CASSLERSTDTQYF.

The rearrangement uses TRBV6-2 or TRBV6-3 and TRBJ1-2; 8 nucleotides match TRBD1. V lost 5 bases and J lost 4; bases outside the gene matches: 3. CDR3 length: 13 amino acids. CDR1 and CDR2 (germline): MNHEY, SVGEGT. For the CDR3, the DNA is TGTGCCAGCAGTCCGACAGGGGTCTATGGCTACACCTTC. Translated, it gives CASSPTGVYGYTF.

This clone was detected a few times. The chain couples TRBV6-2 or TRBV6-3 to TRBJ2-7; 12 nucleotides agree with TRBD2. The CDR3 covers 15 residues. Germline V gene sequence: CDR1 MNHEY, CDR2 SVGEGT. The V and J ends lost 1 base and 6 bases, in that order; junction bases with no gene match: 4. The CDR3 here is CASSYFTSGRTEQYF. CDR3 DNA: TGTGCCAGCAGTTACTTTACTAGCGGGAGGACCGAGCAGTACTTC.